The 18 T cell receptor beta chains presented below share a single source sample, sequenced in a study of shared clonotypes between healthy human individuals. The data were produced by immunoSEQ multiplex PCR, yet TCRdb's version contains in-frame clones alone and is incomplete. The sample has about 330,000 clones, 87% seen once; the top ten hold around 16%. Source material: memory CD8+ T cells sorted from blood. The subset: CD45RO+ cells pooled with CCR7-negative TemRA cells. The receptors were gathered from a man between 18 and 35 years old in good health.

This chain joins TRBV27 and TRBJ2-2; D gene uncertain. CDR3 size: 15 residues. With 2 bases removed from V and 3 bases from J, the gap between germline ends came to 10 bases. Germline V gene lookup returns CDR1 MNHEY and CDR2 SMNVEV (reference sequence). CDR3 sequence (DNA): TGTGCCAGCAGTTTAATGGGCCCCTACACCGGGGAGCTGTTTTTT. Its protein is CASSLMGPYTGELFF.

This rearrangement joins TRBV5-1 to TRBJ1-1; 9 bases align to TRBD1. The CDR3 loop spans 14 amino acids. J gave up 4 bases and V 5 bases, and 6 bases lay outside the gene matches. Germline CDR1 is SGHRS and CDR2 is YFSETQ. Written as DNA, the CDR3 is TGCGCCAGCAGTCCGGGACAGGGAATCACTGAAGCTTTCTTT. It yields the protein CASSPGQGITEAFF.

The V and J genes are TRBV7-8 and TRBJ2-7; D might be TRBD1 (6 bases). Germline V gene lookup returns CDR1 SGHVS and CDR2 FQNEAQ. The CDR3 covers 13 residues. The V end lost 4 bases, the J end lost 5 bases, and 12 bases lay between the germline ends. The CDR3 DNA reads as TGTGCCAGCAGCTCCGGACAGATGAACGAGCAGTACTTC. This sequence encodes CASSSGQMNEQYF.

The chain couples TRBV7-2 to TRBJ2-1, with TRBD2 matching 7 bases. V lost 2 bases and J lost 8; bases outside the gene matches: 15. Germline V gene sequence: CDR1 SGHTA, CDR2 FQGNSA. The CDR3 length is 17 residues. CDR3 DNA: TGTGCCAGCAGCTTATTCCCTGCGGGGGTCGGTCAACATGAGCAGTTCTTC. Its protein product is CASSLFPAGVGQHEQFF.

The rearrangement uses TRBV2 and TRBJ2-5; 11 bases agree with TRBD2. With V trimmed by 5 bases and J by 5 bases, 4 bases remained unmatched. Germline loops: CDR1 SNHLY, CDR2 FYNNEI. The CDR3 consists of 14 residues. The CDR3 DNA sequence: TGTGCCAGCAGTTTTACTAGCGGGGGTGAGACCCAGTACTTC. Translated, it gives CASSFTSGGETQYF.

This chain connects TRBV9 to TRBJ2-7, with D perhaps given as TRBD1 or TRBD2 (6 bases each). Germline V CDR1 and CDR2: SGDLS, YYNGEE. Trimming pared 4 bases from V and 6 bases from J, leaving 20 bases between. The CDR3 runs to 15 residues. The CDR3 loop is CASSLPGHGSTEQYF. The DNA for the CDR3 is TGTGCCAGCAGCCTGCCGGGACACGGGAGCACCGAGCAGTACTTC.

This clone rates as medium-sized. Other DNA sequences in the sample encode the same CDR3. This rearrangement joins TRBV7-2 to TRBJ2-7; 9 positions match TRBD1. Per germline, CDR1 SGHTA and CDR2 FQGNSA. The trim removed 5 bases at V and 1 base at J, leaving 6 bases unmatched. This CDR3 spans 15 amino acids. CDR3 DNA: TGTGCCAGCAGCCATGGACAGGGGTTATCCTACGAGCAGTACTTC. Its protein product is CASSHGQGLSYEQYF.

This clone has a single count. V and J are TRBV6-1 and TRBJ2-3; D possibly uses TRBD1 or TRBD2 (5 bases each). V was cut by 5 bases and J by 3 bases, with 9 bases left in between. The CDR3 length is 13 residues. The germline V gene encodes CDR1 MNHNS and CDR2 SASEGT. The CDR3 protein is CASSRDGTDTQYF. The CDR3 DNA sequence: TGTGCCAGCAGTCGGGACGGAACAGATACGCAGTATTTT.

This chain connects TRBV7-6 to TRBJ1-2; D gene unclear. The CDR3 runs 14 residues. Germline values: CDR1 SGHVS, CDR2 FNYEAQ. Trimming cost V 5 bases and J 4 bases, with 14 bases left between them. CDR3 nucleotide sequence: TGTGCCAGCAGCCACCGTGGGGAAACCTATGGCTACACCTTC. Its translation is CASSHRGETYGYTF.

As regards this clone: Distinct nucleotide sequences in the sample also encode this CDR3. The rearrangement joins TRBV6-6 to TRBJ2-7, with D perhaps being TRBD1 or TRBD2 (5 bases each). The ends were cut back, 1 base at V and 5 bases at J, with 12 bases in the middle. CDR1 and CDR2 from the germline V gene are MNHNY and SVGAGI (reference sequence). CDR3 length: 14 amino acids. The CDR3 loop is CASSYLSLGDEQYF. The CDR3 DNA sequence: TGTGCCAGCAGTTACTTGTCGTTGGGGGACGAGCAGTACTTC.

This clone was seen once. This is likely a read error, given that the CDR3 carries no conserved phenylalanine or tryptophan at its end. The DNA is omitted, as the CDR3 cannot be located on it reliably, and the CDR3 follows TCRdb's listing. The rearrangement links TRBV6-5 to TRBJ2-7; TRBD2 is taken as the D call from the table, unchecked against the DNA. The CDR3 length is 10 residues, termini included. Germline-derived CDR1 and CDR2 are MNHEY and SVGAGI. The chain's CDR3 is CASSESHGGL.

The V call is TRBV21-1, the J call TRBJ2-1; the table's D call, TRBD2, was not checked against the DNA. TRBV21-1 is shown as a pseudogene. The length of the CDR3 is 14 residues. CDR3 coding DNA: TGTGCCAGCGAAGGACTAGCGGGAGTAAATGAGCAGTTCTTC. This encodes CASEGLAGVNEQFF.

The rearrangement joins TRBV28 to TRBJ2-1, with 7 bases that match TRBD1. The V segment lost 3 bases and the J segment 0 bases; nucleotides outside the gene matches: 5. The germline V gene encodes CDR1 MDHEN and CDR2 SYDVKM. This CDR3 has 16 residues. CDR3: CASSFRDRVSYNEQFF. In DNA, the CDR3 is TGTGCCAGCAGTTTTAGGGACAGAGTCTCCTACAATGAGCAGTTCTTC.

This clone appeared a single time. This rearrangement joins TRBV4-1 to TRBJ2-5, with TRBD1 identical over 9 bases. Trimming cost V 3 bases and J 5 bases; bases outside gene matches: 10. The CDR3 totals 16 residues. Germline assignment: CDR1 MGHRA and CDR2 YSYEKL. The CDR3 DNA is TGCGCCAGCAGCCATCTTCCGGGACAGGGATTTGAGACCCAGTACTTC. This sequence encodes CASSHLPGQGFETQYF.

This chain joins TRBV7-9 and TRBJ2-7; D is possibly TRBD2 (6 bases). From germline, CDR1 is SEHNR and CDR2 FQNEAQ (reference sequence). Trimming left V 4 bases short and J 6 bases short, with 13 bases between. The CDR3 is 13 amino acids. CDR3 sequence (DNA): TGTGCCAGCAGCTCCGCAAGCGGGTTCGAGCAGTACTTC. Protein: CASSSASGFEQYF.

In this sample, this clone turned up a few times. The DNA for the CDR3 is TGTGCCATAGGGGACAGGGCACAAGAGACCCAGTACTTC. Translating it yields CAIGDRAQETQYF. The rearrangement uses TRBV10-3 and TRBJ2-5; 9 nucleotides align to TRBD1. Germline CDR1 is ENHRY and CDR2 is SYGVKD. CDR3 length equals 13 residues. V shed 9 bases, J shed 2 bases, and the junction held 4 bases outside the gene matches.

This chain uses TRBV1 with TRBJ1-2; whether TRBD1, the table's D call, matches the DNA was not checked. TRBV1 is termed a pseudogene. The CDR3 contains 16 residues. In DNA form, the CDR3 reads TGCACCAGCAGCCAACCTCGGGACAGCAAAATCTATGGCTACACCTTC. It specifies CTSSQPRDSKIYGYTF.

The chain uses TRBV10-3 and TRBJ2-7; 7 bases are a match to TRBD2. V shed 5 bases, J shed 0 bases, and the junction held 4 bases outside the gene matches. The CDR3 covers 14 residues. Germline CDR1 ENHRY, CDR2 SYGVKD. As DNA, the CDR3 is TGTGCCATCAGTCCGACTAGCATCTCCTACGAGCAGTACTTC. This sequence encodes CAISPTSISYEQYF.